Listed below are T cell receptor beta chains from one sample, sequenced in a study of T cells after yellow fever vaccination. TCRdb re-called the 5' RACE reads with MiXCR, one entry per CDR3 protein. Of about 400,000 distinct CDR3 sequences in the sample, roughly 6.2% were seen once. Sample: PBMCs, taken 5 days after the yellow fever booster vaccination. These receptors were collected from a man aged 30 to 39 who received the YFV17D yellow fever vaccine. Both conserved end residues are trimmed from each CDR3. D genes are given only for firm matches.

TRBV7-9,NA,ASSFGQRYGYT
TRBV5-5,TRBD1,ASSFSLGAGDSYEQF
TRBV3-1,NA,ASSPAGGLNQPQH
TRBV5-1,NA,ASSLTSEPYGYT
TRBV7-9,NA,ASSRAEGGPNYGYT
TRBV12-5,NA,ASGLVTEETQY
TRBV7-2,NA,ASSLVEAGTGNTIY
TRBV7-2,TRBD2,ASSVRDYDYEQY
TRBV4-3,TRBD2,ASSRGGPQETQY
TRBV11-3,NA,ASSQEGGPVWEQY
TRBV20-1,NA,SASKGNEQF
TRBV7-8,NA,ASIGSNTDTQY
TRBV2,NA,ASSRSGGQETQY
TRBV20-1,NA,SASLKETQY
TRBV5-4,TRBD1,ASSIRQGAEETQY
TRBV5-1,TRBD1,ASSQGQGYYNEQF
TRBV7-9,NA,ASSSTGHEQF
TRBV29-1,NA,SAQSGGTGEQY
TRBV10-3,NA,AISELPYEQY
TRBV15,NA,ATSRDRASPGQF
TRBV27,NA,ASGVPNEQF
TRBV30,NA,AWSGGLGETQY
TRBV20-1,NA,SGKGTGNEYEQY
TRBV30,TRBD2,AGNAGTSGGSSYNEQF
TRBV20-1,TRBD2,SASRLAPEETQY
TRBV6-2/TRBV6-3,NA,ASSYGANVLT
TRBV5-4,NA,ASSFGFGDYEQY
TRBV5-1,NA,ASSWSSGGKETQY
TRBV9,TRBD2,ASSVFPAGGGTDTQY
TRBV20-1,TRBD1,SAVTTGTGGLHLH
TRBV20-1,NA,SARRSGEAF
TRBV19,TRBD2,ASLSGRSVDEQF
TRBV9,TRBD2,ARLCWTSEYNEQF
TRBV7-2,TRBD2,ASSLDGTSGRKSGY